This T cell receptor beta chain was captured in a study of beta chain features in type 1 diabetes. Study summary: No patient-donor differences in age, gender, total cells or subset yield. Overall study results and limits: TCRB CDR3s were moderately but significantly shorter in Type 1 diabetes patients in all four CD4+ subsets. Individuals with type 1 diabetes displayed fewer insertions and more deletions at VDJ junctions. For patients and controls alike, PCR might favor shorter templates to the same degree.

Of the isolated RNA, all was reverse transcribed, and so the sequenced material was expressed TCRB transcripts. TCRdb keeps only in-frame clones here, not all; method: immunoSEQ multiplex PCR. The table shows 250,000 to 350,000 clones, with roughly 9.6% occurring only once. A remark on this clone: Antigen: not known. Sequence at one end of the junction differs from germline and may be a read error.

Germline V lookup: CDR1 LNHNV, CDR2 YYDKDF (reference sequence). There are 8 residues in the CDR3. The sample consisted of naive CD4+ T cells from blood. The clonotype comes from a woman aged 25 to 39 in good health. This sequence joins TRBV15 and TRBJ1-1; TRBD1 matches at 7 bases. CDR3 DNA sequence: TGTGCCACCAGGACAGGGTTGTTT. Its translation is CATRTGLF. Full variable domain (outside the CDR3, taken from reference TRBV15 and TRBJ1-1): DAMVIQNPRYQVTQFGKPVTLSCSQTLNHNVMYWYQQKSSQAPKLLFHYYDKDFNNEADTPDNFQSRRPNTSFCFLDIRSPGLGDTAMYLCATRTGLFGQGTRLTVV.